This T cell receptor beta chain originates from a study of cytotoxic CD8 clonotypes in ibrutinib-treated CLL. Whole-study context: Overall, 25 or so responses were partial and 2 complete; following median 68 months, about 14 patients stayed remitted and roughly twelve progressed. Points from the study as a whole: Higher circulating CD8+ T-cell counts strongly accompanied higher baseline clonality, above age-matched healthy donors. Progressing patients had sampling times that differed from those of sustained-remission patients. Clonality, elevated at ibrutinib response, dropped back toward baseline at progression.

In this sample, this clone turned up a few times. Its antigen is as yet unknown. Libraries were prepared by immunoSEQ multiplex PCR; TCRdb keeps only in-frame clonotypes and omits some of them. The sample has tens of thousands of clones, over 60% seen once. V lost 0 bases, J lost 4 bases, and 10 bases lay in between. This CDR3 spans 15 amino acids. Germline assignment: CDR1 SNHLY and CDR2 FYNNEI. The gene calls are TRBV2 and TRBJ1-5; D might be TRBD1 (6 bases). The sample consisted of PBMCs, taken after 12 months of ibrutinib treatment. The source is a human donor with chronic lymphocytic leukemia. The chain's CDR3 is CASSEAGGENQPQHF. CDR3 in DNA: TGTGCCAGCAGTGAAGCAGGGGGAGAGAATCAGCCCCAGCATTTT.